This is a list of T cell receptor beta chains from one sample in a study of siplizumab effects on memory and regulatory T cells. Sequenced by immunoSEQ multiplex PCR; TCRdb stores in-frame clones only, minus some. The sample contains some 87,000 clones, around 89% of which appear only once. The specimen sequenced was CD4+ T cells sorted from blood. The receptors were gathered from a human donor in good health. CDR3s include the opening cysteine and the closing phenylalanine or tryptophan. Size is stated for part of the rows, as once, few or many counts, or as a class when the clone is expanded.

TRBJ2-7 | . | TRBV12-5 | CASGLDPGTINF
TRBJ2-2 | . | TRBV2 | CASSVGQGPTGELFF
TRBJ2-7 | . | TRBV30 | CACRALLYEQYF
TRBJ2-7 | . | TRBV6-1 | CASSEVTGDYEQYF
TRBJ2-5 | . | TRBV11-1 | CASSIEARTQYF
TRBJ2-7 | . | TRBV4-1 | CASSQADGTSYEQYF
TRBJ2-5 | . | TRBV6-1 | CASRHRAPGTQYF
TRBJ1-1 | . | TRBV19 | CASSKDRGTEAFF
TRBJ2-3 | . | TRBV7-2 | CASSTYSPGTDTQYF
TRBJ2-2 | . | TRBV6-1 | CASSGQVYTGELFF
TRBJ2-1 | . | TRBV19 | CASSKERASSYNEQFF
TRBJ1-1 | . | TRBV6-6 | CASSYSGRGTTEAFF
TRBJ1-1 | once | TRBV29-1 | CSVDSGAGTTEAFF
TRBJ2-1 | . | TRBV7-9 | CASSPSGTGSYNEQFF
TRBJ1-1 | . | TRBV19 | CASTDPPGTGNTEAFF
TRBJ2-5 | . | TRBV5-1 | CASSPTGFQETQYF
TRBJ2-7 | . | TRBV10-3 | CATGQDGYEQYF
TRBJ2-7 | once | TRBV7-6 | CASSLPSGYEQYF
TRBJ1-5 | . | TRBV6-6 | CASSDAEPQHF
TRBJ1-1 | once | TRBV5-1 | CASSWGQANTEAFF
TRBJ1-2 | . | TRBV18 | CASSPGEVLYGYTF
TRBJ2-5 | . | TRBV7-8 | CASTRRLAEETQYF
TRBJ2-1 | . | TRBV29-1 | CSVDLPGHYNEQFF
TRBJ1-5 | . | TRBV29-1 | CSVGGGGNNQPQHF
TRBJ2-1 | . | TRBV9 | CASSVVGGKLYNEQFF
TRBJ2-3 | . | TRBV6-1 | CASSGSGSGTDTQYF
TRBJ2-1 | once | TRBV5-1 | CASSLAFSAGSSGYNEQFF
TRBJ1-2 | . | TRBV29-1 | CSVGKEARGYTF
TRBJ2-4 | . | TRBV28 | CASSPLRRLAKNIQYF